A selection of T cell receptor beta chains follows, all from one sample in a study of human T cells and chemical hapten exposure. TCRdb reprocessed the RACE reads via MiXCR and lists one record per CDR3 protein. The table lists 75,000 to 100,000 distinct CDR3 sequences, just under 9% of them singletons. The sample was whole blood. These receptors all come from a female donor in good health. Some clones in this sample may be carry-over from other donors' samples. CDR3s include the opening cysteine and the closing phenylalanine or tryptophan. The D gene is left open where the match is weak. Clone size is stated in some rows and not others, as once, few, many or a class when expanded.

CDR3 DNA: TGTGCCTGGAGTGTAGACGGATTCCCTGGAAACACCATATATTTT; CDR3 protein: CAWSVDGFPGNTIYF; V gene: TRBV30; J gene: TRBJ1-3; clone size: many; D gene: .
CDR3 DNA: TGTGCCAGCAGCCAATGGGGTAAGGTAAATGAGCAGTTCTTC; CDR3 protein: CASSQWGKVNEQFF; V gene: TRBV3-1; J gene: TRBJ2-1; clone size: .; D gene: .
CDR3 DNA: TGTGCCAGCAGTACTAGCGGGAGAAACGAGCAGTACTTC; CDR3 protein: CASSTSGRNEQYF; V gene: TRBV6-5; J gene: TRBJ2-7; clone size: few; D gene: TRBD2
CDR3 DNA: TGCAGTGCTAGTAAAAAGTTCGGTGAGCAGTTCTTC; CDR3 protein: CSASKKFGEQFF; V gene: TRBV20-1; J gene: TRBJ2-1; clone size: few; D gene: .
CDR3 DNA: TGCGCCAGCAGCTTGGAGTATGTGAACACTGAAGCTTTCTTT; CDR3 protein: CASSLEYVNTEAFF; V gene: TRBV5-1; J gene: TRBJ1-1; clone size: .; D gene: .
CDR3 DNA: TGTGCCAGCAGGCCGGGGAGGGGCACAGATACGCAGTATTTT; CDR3 protein: CASRPGRGTDTQYF; V gene: TRBV2; J gene: TRBJ2-3; clone size: .; D gene: TRBD2
CDR3 DNA: TGTGCCATCAGTGAACCGGGTAAAGGGGCAGATACGCAGTATTTT; CDR3 protein: CAISEPGKGADTQYF; V gene: TRBV10-3; J gene: TRBJ2-3; clone size: .; D gene: .
CDR3 DNA: TGCAGTGCTAGTCGGGCGGAGGTTGGGCAGTTCTTC; CDR3 protein: CSASRAEVGQFF; V gene: TRBV20-1; J gene: TRBJ2-1; clone size: many; D gene: .
CDR3 DNA: TGTGCCACCAGTGATTCTACCGGGCCGCTTGTAGGCTACACCTTC; CDR3 protein: CATSDSTGPLVGYTF; V gene: TRBV24-1; J gene: TRBJ1-2; clone size: many; D gene: .
CDR3 DNA: TGTGCCAGCAGCCCCCTGTGGGACCCCAGCTCCTATAATTCACCCCTCCACTTT; CDR3 protein: CASSPLWDPSSYNSPLHF; V gene: TRBV21-1; J gene: TRBJ1-6; clone size: .; D gene: .
CDR3 DNA: TGTGCCTGGAGCTTAAAGGGGAGGTTGGACATTCAGTACTTC; CDR3 protein: CAWSLKGRLDIQYF; V gene: TRBV30; J gene: TRBJ2-4; clone size: many; D gene: .
CDR3 DNA: TGTGCCAGCAGCCAAGATCCGGGACGAAGCTCCTACAATGAGCAGTTCTTC; CDR3 protein: CASSQDPGRSSYNEQFF; V gene: TRBV4-2; J gene: TRBJ2-1; clone size: many; D gene: .
CDR3 DNA: TGTGCCATCAGCCCCGGGACAGATCGCGCTTTCTTT; CDR3 protein: CAISPGTDRAFF; V gene: TRBV10-3; J gene: TRBJ1-1; clone size: few; D gene: TRBD1
CDR3 DNA: TGTGCCAGCAGCGTAGAGGGGGACAATGAGCAGTTCTTC; CDR3 protein: CASSVEGDNEQFF; V gene: TRBV9; J gene: TRBJ2-1; clone size: few; D gene: .
CDR3 DNA: TGCAGTGCTAAGCAGGGGGCGAGGACTGAAGCTTTCTTT; CDR3 protein: CSAKQGARTEAFF; V gene: TRBV20-1; J gene: TRBJ1-1; clone size: many; D gene: TRBD1
CDR3 DNA: TGTGCCAGCAGTGTCGGACTAGCGGTTTCCTACGAGCAGTACTTC; CDR3 protein: CASSVGLAVSYEQYF; V gene: TRBV6-1; J gene: TRBJ2-7; clone size: few; D gene: TRBD2
CDR3 DNA: TGCAGTGCTAGATATGCCGGACAGGCTCGCGGCAATCAGCCCCAGCATTTT; CDR3 protein: CSARYAGQARGNQPQHF; V gene: TRBV20-1; J gene: TRBJ1-5; clone size: few; D gene: TRBD1
CDR3 DNA: TGCGCCAGCAGCCAACTCGGACTAGCGGGAGACGATGAGCAGTTCTTC; CDR3 protein: CASSQLGLAGDDEQFF; V gene: TRBV4-1; J gene: TRBJ2-1; clone size: many; D gene: TRBD2
CDR3 DNA: TGCAGTGCTCCGACTAGCGGGACGGGTGAGCAGTACTTC; CDR3 protein: CSAPTSGTGEQYF; V gene: TRBV20-1; J gene: TRBJ2-7; clone size: many; D gene: TRBD2
CDR3 DNA: TGTGCCAGCCGCGGGACTAGCGGGATGGCTTACAATGAGCAGTTCTTC; CDR3 protein: CASRGTSGMAYNEQFF; V gene: TRBV28; J gene: TRBJ2-1; clone size: few; D gene: TRBD2
CDR3 DNA: TGTGCCAGCATGGGGACTAGCGGGATGACAGATACGCAGTATTTT; CDR3 protein: CASMGTSGMTDTQYF; V gene: TRBV6-2/TRBV6-3; J gene: TRBJ2-3; clone size: many; D gene: TRBD2
CDR3 DNA: TGTGCCAGCAGCCCAGGACAGGGTTGGGCCAACGTCCTGACTTTC; CDR3 protein: CASSPGQGWANVLTF; V gene: TRBV11-2; J gene: TRBJ2-6; clone size: few; D gene: TRBD1
CDR3 DNA: TGTGCCAGCAGCTCTGGGACTTTCTCCGAGCAGTACTTC; CDR3 protein: CASSSGTFSEQYF; V gene: TRBV11-3; J gene: TRBJ2-7; clone size: .; D gene: .
CDR3 DNA: TGCGCCAGCAGCCACAAACTAGCGGGGGAGCAGTTCTTC; CDR3 protein: CASSHKLAGEQFF; V gene: TRBV4-3; J gene: TRBJ2-1; clone size: few; D gene: TRBD2
CDR3 DNA: TGTGCCAGTAGTATAGAGGCCGCTATTGGGGATGAGCAGTTCTTC; CDR3 protein: CASSIEAAIGDEQFF; V gene: TRBV19; J gene: TRBJ2-1; clone size: .; D gene: .
CDR3 DNA: TGTGCCACTTCCAGGGACCCCCAAGGCTACACCTTC; CDR3 protein: CATSRDPQGYTF; V gene: TRBV10-3; J gene: TRBJ1-2; clone size: few; D gene: .
CDR3 DNA: TGTGCCAGTACCTCTAGCGACTCCACAGATACGCAGTATTTT; CDR3 protein: CASTSSDSTDTQYF; V gene: TRBV12-3/TRBV12-4; J gene: TRBJ2-3; clone size: .; D gene: .
CDR3 DNA: TGTGCCAGCAGTCGGACCGGGACTAGGAACACTGAAGCTTTCTTT; CDR3 protein: CASSRTGTRNTEAFF; V gene: TRBV2; J gene: TRBJ1-1; clone size: many; D gene: .
CDR3 DNA: TGCAGTTTAAGACCCCCAGACTATGGCTACACCTTC; CDR3 protein: CSLRPPDYGYTF; V gene: TRBV20-1; J gene: TRBJ1-2; clone size: .; D gene: .
CDR3 DNA: TGCAGTGCTCTTGGGACTAGCGATGAGCAGTTCTTC; CDR3 protein: CSALGTSDEQFF; V gene: TRBV20-1; J gene: TRBJ2-1; clone size: many; D gene: TRBD2
CDR3 DNA: TGTGCCAGCAGCCAGACAGGCAAGGCCTACGAGCAGTACTTC; CDR3 protein: CASSQTGKAYEQYF; V gene: TRBV28; J gene: TRBJ2-7; clone size: many; D gene: .
CDR3 DNA: TGTGCCAGCAGTTCCAATCCGGGACAGGTCTACGAGCAGTACTTC; CDR3 protein: CASSSNPGQVYEQYF; V gene: TRBV28; J gene: TRBJ2-7; clone size: many; D gene: TRBD1
CDR3 DNA: TGTGCCAGCAGTGGAACCCGTAGTAGCGGCCTCTACGAGCAGTACTTC; CDR3 protein: CASSGTRSSGLYEQYF; V gene: TRBV28; J gene: TRBJ2-7; clone size: .; D gene: .
CDR3 DNA: TGTGCCAGCAGCCAAGCATTCGATGAGCAGTTCTTC; CDR3 protein: CASSQAFDEQFF; V gene: TRBV7-2; J gene: TRBJ2-1; clone size: few; D gene: .
CDR3 DNA: TGCAGTGCTAGAGATGTTTACAAGCGGGAGGACAATGAGCAGTTCTTC; CDR3 protein: CSARDVYKREDNEQFF; V gene: TRBV20-1; J gene: TRBJ2-1; clone size: few; D gene: TRBD2
CDR3 DNA: TGTGCCATCCGACTAAGCGGGAGCTACGAGCAGTACTTC; CDR3 protein: CAIRLSGSYEQYF; V gene: TRBV7-2; J gene: TRBJ2-7; clone size: few; D gene: TRBD2
CDR3 DNA: TGTGCCAGCAGTGAAGGCGCAGGGGCCGGGGAGCTGTTTTTT; CDR3 protein: CASSEGAGAGELFF; V gene: TRBV6-1; J gene: TRBJ2-2; clone size: .; D gene: .
CDR3 DNA: TGTGCCATCGGTCCAGGGGGCCCACTATACAATGAGCAGTTCTTC; CDR3 protein: CAIGPGGPLYNEQFF; V gene: TRBV10-3; J gene: TRBJ2-1; clone size: many; D gene: TRBD1